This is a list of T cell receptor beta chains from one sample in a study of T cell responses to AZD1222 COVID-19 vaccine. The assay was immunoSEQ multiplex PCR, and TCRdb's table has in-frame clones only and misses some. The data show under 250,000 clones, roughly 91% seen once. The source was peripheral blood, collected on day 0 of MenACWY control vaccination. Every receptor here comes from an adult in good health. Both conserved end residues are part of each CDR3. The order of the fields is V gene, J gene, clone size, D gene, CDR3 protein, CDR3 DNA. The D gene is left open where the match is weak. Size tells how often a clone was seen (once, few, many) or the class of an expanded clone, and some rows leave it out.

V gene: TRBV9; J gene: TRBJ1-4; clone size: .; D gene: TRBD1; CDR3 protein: CASSGDTGGSEKLFF; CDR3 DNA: TGTGCCAGCAGCGGAGATACAGGGGGCAGTGAAAAACTGTTTTTT
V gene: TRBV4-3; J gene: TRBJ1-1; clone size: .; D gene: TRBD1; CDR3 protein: CASSQARQGVYTEAFF; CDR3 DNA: TGCGCCAGCAGCCAAGCCCGACAGGGGGTCTACACTGAAGCTTTCTTT
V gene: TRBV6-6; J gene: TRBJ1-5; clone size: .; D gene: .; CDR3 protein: CASSIQGSNQPQHF; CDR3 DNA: TGTGCCAGCAGTATCCAGGGGAGCAATCAGCCCCAGCATTTT
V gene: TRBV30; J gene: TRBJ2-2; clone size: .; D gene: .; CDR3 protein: CAWSVRGFAGELFF; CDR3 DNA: TGTGCCTGGAGTGTACGGGGTTTCGCCGGGGAGCTGTTTTTT
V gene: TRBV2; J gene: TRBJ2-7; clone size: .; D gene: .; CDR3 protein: CASSLGEYEQYF; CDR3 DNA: TGTGCCAGCAGCCTCGGGGAATACGAGCAGTACTTC
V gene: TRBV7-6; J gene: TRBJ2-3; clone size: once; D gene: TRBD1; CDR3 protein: CASSLVGGQGADTQYF; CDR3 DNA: TGTGCCAGCAGCTTAGTAGGGGGACAGGGAGCAGATACGCAGTATTTT
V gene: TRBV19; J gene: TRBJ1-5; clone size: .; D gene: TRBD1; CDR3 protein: CASSITSGRTGRSQPQHF; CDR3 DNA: TGTGCCAGTAGTATCACGTCAGGTCGGACAGGACGGAGTCAGCCCCAGCATTTT
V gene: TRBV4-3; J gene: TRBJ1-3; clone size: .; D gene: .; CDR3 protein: CASSQALGHSSGNTIYF; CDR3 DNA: TGCGCCAGCAGCCAAGCCCTGGGACACAGCTCTGGAAACACCATATATTTT
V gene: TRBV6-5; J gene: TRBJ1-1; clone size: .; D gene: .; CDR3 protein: CASSYVLNSEAFF; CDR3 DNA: TGTGCCAGCAGTTACGTACTGAACTCTGAAGCTTTCTTT
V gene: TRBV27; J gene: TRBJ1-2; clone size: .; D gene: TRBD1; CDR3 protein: CASRKGTGANYGYTF; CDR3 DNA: TGTGCCAGCCGAAAGGGGACAGGAGCTAACTATGGCTACACCTTC
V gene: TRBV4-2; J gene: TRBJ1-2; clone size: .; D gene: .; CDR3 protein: CASSQGDYGYTF; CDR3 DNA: TGTGCCAGCAGCCAAGGGGACTATGGCTACACCTTC
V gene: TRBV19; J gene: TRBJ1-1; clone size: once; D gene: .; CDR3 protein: CASSRTHQNTEAFF; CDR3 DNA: TGTGCCAGTAGTAGGACACACCAGAACACTGAAGCTTTCTTT
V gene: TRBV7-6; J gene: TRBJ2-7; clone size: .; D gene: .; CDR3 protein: CASSLIGRDRSNEQYF; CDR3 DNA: TGTGCCAGCAGCTTAATCGGACGGGATAGATCCAACGAGCAGTACTTC
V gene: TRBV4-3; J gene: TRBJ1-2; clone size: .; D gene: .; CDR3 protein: CASSQDLDPANYGYTF; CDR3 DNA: TGCGCCAGCAGCCAAGATTTGGACCCAGCTAACTATGGCTACACCTTC
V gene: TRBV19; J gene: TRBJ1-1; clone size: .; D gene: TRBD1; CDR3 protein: CATTTGRDYTEAFF; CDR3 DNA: TGTGCCACCACGACAGGGCGGGATTACACTGAAGCTTTCTTT
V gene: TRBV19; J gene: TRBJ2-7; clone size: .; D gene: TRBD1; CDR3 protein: CASSGDRVSYEQYF; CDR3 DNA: TGTGCCAGTTCTGGGGACAGGGTATCCTACGAGCAGTACTTC
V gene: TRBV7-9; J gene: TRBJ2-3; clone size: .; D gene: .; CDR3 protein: CASSLVGGDTQYF; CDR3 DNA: TGTGCCAGCAGCTTAGTAGGAGGGGATACGCAGTATTTT
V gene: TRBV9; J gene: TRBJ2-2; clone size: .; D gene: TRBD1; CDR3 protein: CASSALTTGDYTGELFF; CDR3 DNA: TGTGCCAGCAGCGCATTAACAACAGGGGATTACACCGGGGAGCTGTTTTTT
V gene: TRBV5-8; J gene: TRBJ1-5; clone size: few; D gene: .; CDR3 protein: CASSLVGFNQPQHF; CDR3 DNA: TGTGCCAGCAGCTTGGTCGGTTTTAATCAGCCCCAGCATTTT
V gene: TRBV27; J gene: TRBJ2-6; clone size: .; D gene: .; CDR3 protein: CASSLRSGANVLTF; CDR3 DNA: TGTGCCAGCAGTTTAAGGTCTGGGGCCAACGTCCTGACTTTC
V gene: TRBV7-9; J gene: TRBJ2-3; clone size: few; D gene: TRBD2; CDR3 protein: CASSPWTSGDADTQYF; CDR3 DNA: TGTGCCAGCAGCCCCTGGACTAGCGGGGACGCAGATACGCAGTATTTT
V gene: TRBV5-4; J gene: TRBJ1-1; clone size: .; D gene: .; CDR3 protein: CASSLVRVGTEAFF; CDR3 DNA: TGTGCCAGCAGCTTGGTGCGCGTGGGCACTGAAGCTTTCTTT
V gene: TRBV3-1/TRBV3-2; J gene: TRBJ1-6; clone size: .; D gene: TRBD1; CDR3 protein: CASSQAATGGSPLHF; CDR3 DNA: TGTGCCAGCAGCCAAGCGGCGACAGGGGGATCACCCCTCCACTTT
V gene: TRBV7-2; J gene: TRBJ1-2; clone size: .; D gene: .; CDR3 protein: CASSLDFRETGGYTF; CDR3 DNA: TGTGCCAGCAGCTTAGATTTCAGGGAAACAGGTGGCTACACCTTC
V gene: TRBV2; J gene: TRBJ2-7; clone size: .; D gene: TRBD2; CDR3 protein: CASTPEGLAGGGYF; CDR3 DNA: TGTGCCAGCACCCCAGAGGGACTAGCGGGGGGTGGGTACTTC
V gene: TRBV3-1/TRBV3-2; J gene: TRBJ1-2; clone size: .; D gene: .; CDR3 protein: CASSQALGGYTF; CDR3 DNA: TGTGCCAGCAGCCAAGCTCTGGGCGGCTACACCTTC
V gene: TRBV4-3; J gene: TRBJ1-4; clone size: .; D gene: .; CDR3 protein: CASSQDIQGGLGNEKLFF; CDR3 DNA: TGCGCCAGCAGCCAAGATATCCAGGGTGGATTGGGTAATGAAAAACTGTTTTTT
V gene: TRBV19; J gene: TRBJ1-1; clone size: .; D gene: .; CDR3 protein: CASSPGTTNTEAFF; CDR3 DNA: TGTGCCAGTAGTCCCGGGACTACGAACACTGAAGCTTTCTTT
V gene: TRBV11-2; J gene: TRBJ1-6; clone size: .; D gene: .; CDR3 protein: CASSLDGGLALHF; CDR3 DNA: TGTGCCAGCAGCTTAGACGGGGGTTTGGCCCTCCACTTT
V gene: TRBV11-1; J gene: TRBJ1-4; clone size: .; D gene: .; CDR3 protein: CASSNQAGGLSF; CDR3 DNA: TGTGCCAGCAGCAACCAGGCCGGCGGACTATCTTTT
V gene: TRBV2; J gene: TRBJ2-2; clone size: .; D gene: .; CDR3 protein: CASSYTTGTGELFF; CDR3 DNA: TGTGCCAGCAGCTACACGACGGGTACCGGGGAGCTGTTTTTT
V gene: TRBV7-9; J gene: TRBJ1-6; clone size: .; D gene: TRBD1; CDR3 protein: CASSRSGGGNSPLHF; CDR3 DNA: TGTGCCAGCAGCAGATCAGGGGGCGGAAATTCACCCCTCCACTTT
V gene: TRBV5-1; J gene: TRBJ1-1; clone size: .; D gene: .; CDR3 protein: CASSLWVGHTEAFF; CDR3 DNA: TGCGCCAGCAGCTTGTGGGTGGGGCACACTGAAGCTTTCTTT
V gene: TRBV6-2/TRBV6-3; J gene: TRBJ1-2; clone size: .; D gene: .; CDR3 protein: CASSSDGYGYTF; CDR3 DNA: TGTGCCAGCAGTTCGGACGGGTATGGCTACACCTTC
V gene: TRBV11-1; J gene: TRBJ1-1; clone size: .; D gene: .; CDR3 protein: CASSLEPSTGVAFF; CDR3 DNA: TGTGCCAGCAGCTTAGAACCCTCGACCGGTGTAGCTTTCTTT
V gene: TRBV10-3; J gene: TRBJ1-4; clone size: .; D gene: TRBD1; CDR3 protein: CATMGQGTNEKLFF; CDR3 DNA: TGTGCCACCATGGGACAGGGGACTAATGAAAAACTGTTTTTT
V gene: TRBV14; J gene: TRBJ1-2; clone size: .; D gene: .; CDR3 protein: CASSQVRQNNPHF; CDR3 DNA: TGTGCCAGCAGCCAAGTGCGGCAGAATAATCCCCATTTC
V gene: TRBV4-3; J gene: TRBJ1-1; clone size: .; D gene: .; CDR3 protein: CASSQDRLMAGAFF; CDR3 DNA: TGCGCCAGCAGCCAAGATAGGTTGATGGCGGGAGCTTTCTTT
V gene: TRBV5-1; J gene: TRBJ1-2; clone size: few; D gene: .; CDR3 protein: CASSLAGGGYTF; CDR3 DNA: TGCGCCAGCAGCTTGGCCGGTGGTGGCTACACCTTC
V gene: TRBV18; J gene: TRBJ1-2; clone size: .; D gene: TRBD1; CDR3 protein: CASSLFRDRDSGGYTF; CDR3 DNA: TGTGCCAGCTCACTCTTCCGGGACAGGGATTCGGGTGGCTACACCTTC
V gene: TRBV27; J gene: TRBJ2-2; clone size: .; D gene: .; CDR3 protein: CASGRVTGELFF; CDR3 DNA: TGTGCCAGCGGAAGGGTGACCGGGGAGCTGTTTTTT
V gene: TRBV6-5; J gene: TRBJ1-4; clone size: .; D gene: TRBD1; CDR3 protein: CASSLGVGQGRKLFF; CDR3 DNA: TGTGCCAGCAGTTTGGGGGTGGGACAGGGACGAAAACTGTTTTTT
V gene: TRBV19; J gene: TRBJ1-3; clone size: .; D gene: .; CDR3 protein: CASSRGHSSGNTIYF; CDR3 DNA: TGTGCCAGTAGTCGAGGACACAGCTCTGGAAACACCATATATTTT
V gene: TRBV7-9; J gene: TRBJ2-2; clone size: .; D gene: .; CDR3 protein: CASTPITGTGELFF; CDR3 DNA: TGTGCCAGCACCCCTATCACGGGAACCGGGGAGCTGTTTTTT